The rows below give T cell receptor beta chains drawn from one sample of a study of blood T cell repertoires in COVID-19. Using immunoSEQ multiplex PCR, the repertoire was profiled, and TCRdb retains in-frame clones only, with some absent. The data show approximately 270,000 clones, with around 93% seen just once and around 2.8% held by the top ten. The source material was PBMCs or T cells enriched from blood (not recorded which). The source of these receptors is a man in his forties or fifties who had been exposed to COVID-19. Both conserved end residues are part of each CDR3. A D gene is named only where the DNA matches it firmly. Size tells how often a clone was seen (once, few, many) or the class of an expanded clone, and some rows leave it out.

>TRBV10-3|.|.|TRBJ2-1
CAISVNHPALRNEQFF
TGTGCCATCAGTGTCAACCATCCGGCACTAAGAAATGAGCAGTTCTTC
>TRBV5-1|.|.|TRBJ1-3
CASSLGFRAGNTIYF
TGCGCCAGCAGCTTGGGCTTCAGGGCTGGAAACACCATATATTTT
>TRBV7-9|.|TRBD1|TRBJ1-2
CASSLGPGGYGYTF
TGTGCCAGCAGCTTAGGCCCAGGGGGCTATGGCTACACCTTC
>TRBV18|.|.|TRBJ1-5
CASSPGQPRTNQPQHF
TGTGCCAGCTCGCCCGGACAGCCGCGAACTAATCAGCCCCAGCATTTT
>TRBV9|.|TRBD2|TRBJ2-1
CASSVALRESSYNEQFF
TGTGCCAGCAGCGTAGCTCTGCGGGAGAGCTCCTACAATGAGCAGTTCTTC
>TRBV29-1|.|.|TRBJ2-3
CSVGSGADTQYF
TGCAGCGTTGGATCAGGGGCTGATACGCAGTATTTT
>TRBV6-2/TRBV6-3|.|TRBD2|TRBJ2-2
CASSLSGTRNTGELFF
TGTGCCAGCAGTCTCTCCGGGACTAGAAACACCGGGGAGCTGTTTTTT
>TRBV24-1|.|TRBD2|TRBJ2-3
CATSELAGVADTQYF
TGTGCCACCAGTGAACTAGCGGGAGTCGCAGATACGCAGTATTTT
>TRBV14|.|TRBD2|TRBJ2-1
CASSQDRRLARVNSYNEQFF
TGTGCCAGCAGCCAAGATCGGCGACTAGCGAGAGTCAACTCCTACAATGAGCAGTTCTTC
>TRBV9|.|TRBD2|TRBJ2-3
CASSVGVAGGYPDTQYF
TGTGCCAGCAGCGTAGGGGTAGCGGGAGGCTACCCGGATACGCAGTATTTT
>TRBV7-3|few|TRBD2|TRBJ2-7
CASSRLAGDYEQYF
TGTGCCAGCAGCCGACTAGCGGGAGACTACGAGCAGTACTTC
>TRBV7-2|.|.|TRBJ1-3
CASSLASGTGNTIYF
TGTGCCAGCAGCTTAGCTTCAGGTACCGGAAACACCATATATTTT
>TRBV7-9|.|.|TRBJ2-3
CASSTSTDTQYF
TGTGCCAGCAGCACTAGCACAGATACGCAGTATTTT
>TRBV5-5|.|TRBD1|TRBJ2-1
CASSLDRGNEQFF
TGTGCCAGCAGCTTGGACAGGGGGAATGAGCAGTTCTTC
>TRBV25-1|.|TRBD2|TRBJ2-2
CASRPTPGGRAGTGELFF
TGTGCCAGCAGGCCCACTCCTGGCGGGAGGGCCGGGACCGGGGAGCTGTTTTTT
>TRBV11-2|.|.|TRBJ1-2
CASSQDRTYGYTF
TGTGCCAGCAGCCAAGACAGGACCTATGGCTACACCTTC
>TRBV2|.|.|TRBJ2-7
CASVGGSYEQYF
TGTGCCAGTGTGGGGGGATCCTACGAGCAGTACTTC
>TRBV21-1|.|.|TRBJ1-2
CASSVHEPTYGYTF
TGTGCCAGCAGCGTTCACGAGCCTACCTATGGCTACACCTTC
>TRBV12-3/TRBV12-4|.|.|TRBJ1-4
CASRYEWEEKLFF
TGTGCCAGCAGGTACGAGTGGGAGGAAAAACTGTTTTTT
>TRBV18|.|.|TRBJ1-5
CASSPQGLSDQPQHF
TGTGCCAGCTCACCACAGGGACTCTCCGATCAGCCCCAGCATTTT
>TRBV5-1|.|TRBD1|TRBJ1-1
CASSWTGGVTEAFF
TGCGCCAGCAGCTGGACAGGGGGCGTCACTGAAGCTTTCTTT
>TRBV28|.|.|TRBJ2-7
CASREYREIYEQYF
TGTGCCAGCAGAGAGTACAGGGAGATATACGAGCAGTACTTC
>TRBV28|.|.|TRBJ1-2
CASSPDGGGYTF
TGTGCCAGCAGTCCGGACGGGGGGGGCTACACCTTC
>TRBV19|.|.|TRBJ2-7
CASSYGGGTSYEQYF
TGTGCCAGTAGTTACGGGGGAGGAACCTCCTACGAGCAGTACTTC
>TRBV11-2|.|TRBD2|TRBJ2-1
CASRTPGTKYYNEQFF
TGTGCCAGCAGGACGCCCGGGACTAAATACTACAATGAGCAGTTCTTC
>TRBV28|.|.|TRBJ2-1
CASSFGGDEQFF
TGTGCCAGCAGTTTCGGAGGGGATGAGCAGTTCTTC
>TRBV6-2/TRBV6-3|.|.|TRBJ1-6
CASSPVRDSYNSPLHF
TGTGCCAGCAGTCCCGTTCGGGATTCCTATAATTCACCCCTCCACTTT
>TRBV4-1|.|TRBD2|TRBJ2-1
CASSQEGTSGRSSYNEQFF
TGCGCCAGCAGCCAAGAGGGGACTAGCGGGAGGAGCTCCTACAATGAGCAGTTCTTC
>TRBV6-4|.|TRBD2|TRBJ2-7
CASRSGTSGRANEQYF
TGTGCCAGCAGATCCGGGACTAGCGGGAGGGCAAACGAGCAGTACTTC
>TRBV4-2|.|TRBD2|TRBJ2-7
CASSQDYLAEVYEQYF
TGTGCCAGCAGCCAAGATTATCTAGCGGAGGTTTACGAGCAGTACTTC
>TRBV30|.|.|TRBJ2-7
CAWLSRGQQLYEQYF
TGTGCCTGGCTATCGCGGGGACAGCAATTATACGAGCAGTACTTC
>TRBV10-1|few|TRBD2|TRBJ2-7
CASSAASGYEQYF
TGCGCCAGCAGTGCGGCTAGCGGCTACGAGCAGTACTTC
>TRBV7-9|.|TRBD1|TRBJ1-6
CASRDRFSPLHF
TGTGCCAGCAGGGACAGGTTTTCACCCCTCCACTTT
>TRBV28|.|.|TRBJ1-3
CASSLPSGAGNTIYF
TGTGCCAGCAGTTTACCATCGGGGGCTGGAAACACCATATATTTT
>TRBV5-1|.|.|TRBJ1-6
CASSLGAEESPLHF
TGCGCCAGCAGCTTGGGTGCAGAGGAGTCACCCCTCCACTTT
>TRBV4-1|.|TRBD2|TRBJ2-7
CASSPSGTSIEF
TGCGCCAGCAGCCCTAGTGGGACTAGTATCGAATTC
>TRBV29-1|.|TRBD1|TRBJ1-1
CSVGQGARSEAFF
TGCAGCGTAGGACAGGGGGCGCGGTCTGAAGCTTTCTTT
>TRBV5-1|.|TRBD2|TRBJ2-1
CASNAAGGLGNEQFF
TGCGCCAGCAACGCGGCGGGAGGGCTTGGCAATGAGCAGTTCTTC
>TRBV15|.|.|TRBJ2-1
CATSRSSVNEQFF
TGTGCCACCAGTCGTTCTAGCGTCAATGAGCAGTTCTTC
>TRBV6-5|.|.|TRBJ1-5
CASSEVGRGDQPQHF
TGTGCCAGCAGCGAGGTGGGACGGGGGGATCAGCCCCAGCATTTT
>TRBV29-1|.|.|TRBJ2-7
CSATIQGSLYEQYF
TGCAGCGCTACCATACAGGGTTCCCTCTACGAGCAGTACTTC
>TRBV9|.|.|TRBJ2-1
CASSANFEQFF
TGTGCCAGCAGCGCCAATTTTGAGCAGTTCTTC
>TRBV9|.|.|TRBJ2-3
CASSLMKTGDTDTQYF
TGTGCCAGCAGCCTCATGAAGACAGGAGACACAGATACGCAGTATTTT
>TRBV11-2|.|.|TRBJ2-3
CASSPRLQWNTDTQYF
TGTGCCAGCAGCCCAAGACTCCAATGGAACACAGATACGCAGTATTTT
>TRBV7-9|.|TRBD1|TRBJ1-4
CASGRQGNEKLFF
TGTGCCAGTGGTAGACAGGGAAATGAAAAACTGTTTTTT
>TRBV18|.|TRBD1|TRBJ1-4
CASSAGTGLEKLFF
TGTGCCAGCTCAGCCGGGACAGGGCTTGAAAAACTGTTTTTT
>TRBV7-4|.|TRBD1|TRBJ1-4
CASSLQDRGLEKLFF
TGTGCCAGCAGCTTACAGGACAGGGGGCTTGAAAAACTGTTTTTT